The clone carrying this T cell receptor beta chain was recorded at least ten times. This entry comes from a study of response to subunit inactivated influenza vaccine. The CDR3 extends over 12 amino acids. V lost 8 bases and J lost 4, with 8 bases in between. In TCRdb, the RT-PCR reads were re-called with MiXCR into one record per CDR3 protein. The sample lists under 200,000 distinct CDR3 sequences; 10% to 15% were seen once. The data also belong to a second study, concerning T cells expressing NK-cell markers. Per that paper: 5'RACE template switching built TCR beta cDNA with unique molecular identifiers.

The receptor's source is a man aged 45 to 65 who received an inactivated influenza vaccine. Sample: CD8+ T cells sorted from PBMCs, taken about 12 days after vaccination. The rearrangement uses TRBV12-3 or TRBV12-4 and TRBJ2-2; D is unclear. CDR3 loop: CASQELTGELFF. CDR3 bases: TGTGCCAGCCAGGAACTCACCGGGGAGCTGTTTTTT.